This T cell receptor (beta chain) was sequenced in a study of a mutant IDH1 vaccine in newly diagnosed glioma. Overall study: Patients previously underwent radiotherapy, temozolomide, or both, and most underwent both.

Points from the study as a whole: Of all patients, 85% to 95% showed vaccine-induced immune responses. Changes in top peripheral clonotypes did not appear linked to pseudoprogression.

Time point meaning: baseline, week 1 (first vaccination visit). Treatment given: pre-vaccination baseline after standard-of-care therapy. A note on this clone: The antigen remains unidentified.

The protocol was immunoSEQ multiplex PCR, while the TCRdb copy is restricted to in-frame clones and leaves out a portion. The sample has about 98,000 clones, roughly 89% seen once; the top ten hold approximately 0.57%. Per the germline V gene, CDR1 is SGHRS and CDR2 is YFSETQ. This CDR3 region has 16 residues. V shed 0 bases and J shed 3 bases, with 13 bases lying between them. The origin of this receptor is a woman aged 45-60 years with glioma. This sequence joins TRBV5-1 and TRBJ1-3; D might be TRBD1 (5 bases). This specimen was PBMCs, taken from a glioma patient treated with radiotherapy, temozolomide or both. The CDR3 loop is CASSLAGASYGNTIYF. The CDR3 bases are TGCGCCAGCAGCTTGGCTGGGGCCTCTTATGGAAACACCATATATTTT.